The entry that follows covers one T cell receptor beta chain sequence. The antigen it recognizes is unknown. Per-base quality was not reported, and no clone a single base away is much larger than it. This specimen's time point label, interpreted: 45 days after influenza vaccine administration. This entry belongs to a study of response to subunit inactivated influenza vaccine (dated by TCRdb to 2016 to 2019). At the level of the whole study: To follow how T cells responded to a trivalent subunit inactivated influenza vaccine, the researchers relied on deep quantitative profiling of the T cell receptor repertoire.

V lost 4 bases and J lost 8 bases; the stretch between them is 14 bases long. The CDR3 goes from the cysteine to the phenylalanine over 13 residues. The kept DNA is CDR3 alone, 39 bases in frame from the first base. The germline V gene provides CDR1 MNHEY and CDR2 SVGAGI. The investigation overall reported the following: The authors proposed that each seasonal influenza vaccination may bring in only a limited number of new T cells.

The library was built by means of RT-PCR. Sequenced using an Illumina HiSeq 2500. The public reads were run again by TCRdb, first through fastp at Q25 and then through MiXCR, and only productive beta chains were kept. Rows are unified per CDR3 protein, each entry keeping the most common DNA and genes. Across this sample there are about 480,000 distinct CDR3 sequences, with 13% seen only once. Roughly 14% of the sample is taken by the ten largest. The clonotype comes from a man over 45 who received an inactivated influenza vaccine. Donor details come from another sample of the same person, matched by shared clones. Here the chain combines TRBV6-5 and TRBJ1-2; 5 matching bases give a weak D call of TRBD1. The sample consisted of PBMCs from blood, taken more than 35 days after vaccination. In nucleotides, the sequence is TGTGCCAGCAGTTCGACCGGGGCGGGAGGCTACACCTTC. Translated, it gives CASSSTGAGGYTF.